This TCR beta chain came from a study of cytomegalovirus exposure and HLA in healthy donors. Study-wide results and caveats: More clonal expansion characterized HLA-associated TCR beta chains than equally common others in a later analysis. According to the study, roughly 160 TCR beta chains were cytomegalovirus-associated. Rarity characterized most TCR sequences, yet some public TCRs appeared in many donors.

Healthy individuals who donated bone marrow served as the donors. The CDR3 extends over 14 amino acids. J was trimmed by 5 bases and V by 4 bases; bases with no gene match: 7. Germline V lookup: CDR1 SGHRS, CDR2 YFSETQ. About this clone: Its cognate antigen is unknown.

In the PCR, 60 Vbeta and 13 Jbeta primers were used. Assay: immunoSEQ multiplex PCR; the TCRdb copy retains only in-frame clones and omits some. The sample has about 31,000 clones; about 65% are singletons. Sample: PBMCs. This receptor was taken from a man aged 50 or older in good health and CMV-seropositive. This chain joins TRBV5-1 and TRBJ2-5; TRBD1 aligns across 8 bases. The CDR3 protein is CASSLVDREETQYF. CDR3 coding DNA: TGCGCCAGCAGCCTGGTGGACAGGGAGGAGACCCAGTACTTC.